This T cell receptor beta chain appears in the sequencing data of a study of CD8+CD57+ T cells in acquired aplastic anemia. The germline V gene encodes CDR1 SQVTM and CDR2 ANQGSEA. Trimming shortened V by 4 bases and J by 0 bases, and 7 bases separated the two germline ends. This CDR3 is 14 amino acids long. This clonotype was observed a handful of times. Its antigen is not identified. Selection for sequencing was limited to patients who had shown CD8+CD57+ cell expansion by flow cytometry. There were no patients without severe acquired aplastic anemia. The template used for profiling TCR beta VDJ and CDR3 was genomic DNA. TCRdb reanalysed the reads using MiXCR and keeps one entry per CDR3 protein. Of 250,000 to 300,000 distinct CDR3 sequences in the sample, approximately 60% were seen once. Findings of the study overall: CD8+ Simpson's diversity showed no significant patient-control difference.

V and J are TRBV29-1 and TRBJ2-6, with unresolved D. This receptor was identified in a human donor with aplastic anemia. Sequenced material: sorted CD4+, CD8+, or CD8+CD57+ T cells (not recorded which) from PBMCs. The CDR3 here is CSVGLSSGANVLTF. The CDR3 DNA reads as TGCAGCGTTGGGTTAAGCTCTGGGGCCAACGTCCTGACTTTC.